These 27 T cell receptor beta chains were sequenced from one sample in a study of neurological immune-mediated disorders (dated by TCRdb to between 2018 and 2020). Libraries were built with 5' RACE. The run used an Illumina HiSeq 2500. TCRdb reanalyzed the raw reads on its own, using fastp at Q25 for trimming and MiXCR for clone calling, and kept in-frame beta chains. For every CDR3 protein sequence, its rows merge into one entry that carries the most common genes and DNA. The sample profile shows approximately 32,000 distinct CDR3 sequences; around 6.8% of them were found once. About 4.6% of the sample belongs to the ten largest clones. The sample consisted of PBMCs. These receptors were taken from a woman aged 40 to 50 in good health.

About this clonotype itself: This may be a read error: a much more frequent sequence differs by one nucleotide. The genes are TRBV11-2 and TRBJ2-1, with D possibly TRBD2 on 6 matching bases. There are 15 residues in the CDR3. Trimming cost V 1 base and J 6 bases, with 13 bases left between them. Per germline, CDR1 SGHAT and CDR2 FQNNGV. CDR3 region: CASSLAGERSNEQFF. The CDR3 nucleotides are TGTGCCAGCAGCTTAGCGGGGGAAAGGTCCAATGAGCAGTTCTTC.

As for this clonotype: A much larger clonotype is one base distant, so this may be a read error. V and J are TRBV5-1 and TRBJ2-3; D gene unclear. Germline assignment: CDR1 SGHRS and CDR2 YFSETQ. Trimming removed 3 bases from V and 2 bases from J, with 13 bases in between. This CDR3 spans 15 amino acids. The CDR3 region has the DNA TGCGCCAGCAGCTCCGCGTACCCCTACACAGATACGCAGTATTTT. It encodes CASSSAYPYTDTQYF.

The sample holds many counts of this clonotype. In nucleotides, the CDR3 is TGTGCCAGCAGCTTCAACAGGCCAGACTCCGGGGAGCTGTTTTTT. Residues: CASSFNRPDSGELFF. The V and J genes are TRBV6-6 and TRBJ2-2, with D maybe TRBD1 (5 bases). CDR1 is MNHNY and CDR2 is SVGAGI in the germline V gene (reference sequence). V was cut by 6 bases and J by 6 bases, with 17 bases left in between. The CDR3 contains 15 residues.

This clonotype showed up just a few times. The chain is built from TRBV7-3 and TRBJ2-1; TRBD2 matches at 8 bases. V trimming: 5 bases; J trimming: 7 bases; junction bases outside the gene matches: 13. Germline V gene lookup returns CDR1 SGHTA and CDR2 FQGTGA. This CDR3 is 16 amino acids long. CDR3 sequence (DNA): TGTGCCAGCAGCCCCAACGGACTAGCAATTCGGAATGAGCAGTTCTTC. It encodes CASSPNGLAIRNEQFF.

This clonotype was seen at least ten times. The rearrangement joins TRBV24-1 to TRBJ2-3; TRBD2 matches at 9 bases. This CDR3 spans 17 amino acids. V lost 5 bases and J lost 5; bases outside the gene matches: 13. The germline gives CDR1 KGHDR, CDR2 SFDVKD. This CDR3 is CATSALSGAGGGDTQYF. In DNA, the CDR3 is TGTGCCACCAGTGCATTATCGGGAGCGGGAGGAGGAGATACGCAGTATTTT.

This clonotype was counted ten times or more. The CDR3 sequence is CASSLIGRASVADTQYF. The CDR3 DNA follows: TGTGCCAGCAGCTTAATCGGGCGGGCTTCTGTGGCAGATACGCAGTATTTT. This chain connects TRBV7-8 to TRBJ2-3; perhaps TRBD2 as D (5 bases). In germline, CDR1 is SGHVS, CDR2 FQNEAQ. V lost 2 bases to trimming and J lost 4 bases, with 19 bases between them. The CDR3 is made up of 17 amino acids.

This clonotype was seen repeatedly, ten times or more. The CDR3 region has the DNA TGTGCCAGCACCGTCAATCCGGAGACCCAGTACTTC. Amino acids: CASTVNPETQYF. The chain has TRBV7-9 and TRBJ2-5; D is ambiguous. Per the germline V gene, CDR1 is SEHNR and CDR2 is FQNEAQ (reference sequence). The ends were cut back, 7 bases at V and 5 bases at J, with 11 bases in the middle. This CDR3 has 12 amino acids.

This clonotype was counted at least ten times. The chain links TRBV7-9 to TRBJ2-7, with 9 bases that match TRBD1. Germline lookup yields CDR1 SEHNR and CDR2 FQNEAQ (reference sequence). J was trimmed by 4 bases and V by 1 base; bases with no gene match: 2. This CDR3 contains 14 residues. CDR3 amino acids: CASSLGGQGYEQYF. CDR3 coding DNA: TGTGCCAGCAGCTTAGGGGGACAGGGTTACGAGCAGTACTTC.

This clonotype was found many times. The rearrangement joins TRBV2 to TRBJ2-1; tentatively, D is TRBD2 (6 bases). The CDR3 runs 17 residues. V shed 3 bases and J shed 9 bases, with 24 bases lying between them. CDR1 and CDR2 from the germline V gene are SNHLY and FYNNEI. The CDR3 DNA is TGTGCCAGCAGTGATAGGTGGGGACGGGAGCCCCGGGGTGAGCAGTTCTTC. This gives the protein CASSDRWGREPRGEQFF.

This clonotype was detected many times. V usage is TRBV24-1 and J usage is TRBJ2-2, with 9 bases that match TRBD1. The CDR3 has 16 residues. The germline gives CDR1 KGHDR, CDR2 SFDVKD. The J segment lost 1 base and the V segment lost 4 bases, leaving 3 bases of the junction unmatched. DNA for the CDR3: TGTGCCACCAGTGACGCGGGACAGGGGAACACCGGGGAGCTGTTTTTT. It codes for CATSDAGQGNTGELFF.

This clonotype has just one count. A much larger clone differs from this one at a single base, so this may be a read error. This chain joins TRBV9 and TRBJ2-2; a possible D gene is TRBD1 (5 bases). This CDR3 has 16 amino acids. Per germline, CDR1 SGDLS and CDR2 YYNGEE. The CDR3 is CASRGHALAKTGELFF. The CDR3 nucleotides are TGTGCCAGCAGGGGGCACGCTCTCGCGAAAACCGGGGAGCTGTTTTTT.

Many counts were recorded for this clonotype. The chain couples TRBV20-1 to TRBJ2-1, with 15 bases matching TRBD2. Trimming took 6 bases from V and 9 from J; bases not matched to a gene: 9. This CDR3 has 15 residues. CDR1 DFQATT and CDR2 SNEGSKA come from the germline V gene (reference sequence). This CDR3 is CSATPGLAGGSEQFF. The CDR3 DNA reads TGCAGTGCGACCCCGGGACTAGCGGGAGGAAGTGAGCAGTTCTTC.

This clonotype was recorded at least ten times. The chain links TRBV12-3 or TRBV12-4 to TRBJ1-1; possibly TRBD1 for D (5 bases). This CDR3 spans 13 amino acids. Between the trimmed V and J ends, which lost 3 bases and 5 bases, there was a span of 10 bases. Here the CDR3 reads CASSLGQATEAFF. In DNA, the CDR3 is TGTGCCAGCAGTTTGGGGCAGGCGACTGAAGCTTTCTTT.

There are many counts of this clonotype. The V gene is TRBV20-1, the J gene TRBJ2-7; D tentatively reads TRBD1 or TRBD2 (5 bases each). The CDR3 is 12 amino acids. Looked up from germline, CDR1 is DFQATT and CDR2 is SNEGSKA (reference sequence). V was trimmed by 3 bases and J by 3 bases, leaving 9 bases between them. The CDR3 DNA is TGCAGTGCTAGTCAGGGAGACTACGAGCAGTACGTC. Protein product: CSASQGDYEQYV.

Note on this clonotype: An end of the junction differs from the germline gene, which may be a read error. The chain uses TRBV5-1 and TRBJ2-6; a weak D match, TRBD1 (6 bases). Germline V gene data show CDR1 as SGHRS and CDR2 as YFSETQ. CDR3 size: 16 residues. The CDR3 DNA reads TGTGCCAGCAGCAGTACAGGGAAAACTGGGGCCAACGTCCTGACTTTC. The encoded protein is CASSSTGKTGANVLTF.

This clonotype has ten or more counts. The chain has TRBV5-1 and TRBJ1-1; no reliable D call. The CDR3 runs 14 residues. Trimming shortened V by 1 base and J by 3 bases, and 10 bases separated the two germline ends. Germline-derived CDR1 and CDR2 are SGHRS and YFSETQ. CDR3 amino acids: CASSLFGSDTEAFF. CDR3 DNA: TGCGCCAGCAGCTTGTTTGGATCTGACACTGAAGCTTTCTTT.

This clonotype was observed at least ten times. J is TRBJ1-6 and V is TRBV7-9, with 7 nucleotides matching TRBD1. V was clipped by 1 base and J by 0 bases; unmatched bases: 6. The CDR3 extends over 18 amino acids. The germline gives CDR1 SEHNR, CDR2 FQNEAQ (reference sequence). The CDR3 region has the DNA TGTGCCAGCAGCTTAGGGACGGACAGGAGCTCCTATAATTCACCCCTCCACTTT. Translated, it gives CASSLGTDRSSYNSPLHF.

The V gene is TRBV27, the J gene TRBJ2-1; 10 nucleotides match TRBD2. Per germline, CDR1 MNHEY and CDR2 SMNVEV (reference sequence). V lost 4 bases and J lost 9; bases outside the gene matches: 3. The CDR3 is 13 amino acids. CDR3 DNA: TGTGCCAGCAGTTCCAGCGGGAGGGGTGAGCAGTTCTTC. It specifies CASSSSGRGEQFF.

In regard to this clonotype: A single base separates this from a much larger clone, so it may be a read error. The rearrangement links TRBV6-5 to TRBJ1-6; D call uncertain. The CDR3 runs to 15 residues. Germline values: CDR1 MNHEY, CDR2 SVGAGI. DNA of the CDR3: TGTGCCAGCAGTTACTCGAGCAGAACTAATTCACCCCTCAACTTT. It is translated as CASSYSSRTNSPLNF.

This clonotype appeared many times. The chain has TRBV6-1 and TRBJ1-4, with D perhaps matching TRBD1 (6 bases). The CDR3 is 13 residues long. Germline values: CDR1 MNHNS, CDR2 SASEGT. Trimming took 4 bases from V and 15 from J, leaving 18 bases between them. CDR3 amino acids: CASSARQEGALFF. The CDR3 DNA sequence: TGTGCCAGCAGTGCCAGACAGGAGGGAGCATTGTTTTTT.

This clonotype was observed at least ten times. This chain uses TRBV20-1 with TRBJ1-1; D remains ambiguous. The CDR3 is 11 residues long. The germline V and J ends were trimmed by 0 bases and 13 bases, with 12 bases remaining between them. CDR1 is DFQATT and CDR2 is SNEGSKA in the germline V gene (reference sequence). The CDR3 DNA reads TGCAGTGCTAGAGATAGCCGTGGGGTTTTCTTT. Translation gives CSARDSRGVFF.

About this clonotype: One junction end disagrees with the germline gene, perhaps due to a read error. The V call is TRBV7-6, the J call TRBJ2-1; a possible D gene is TRBD2 (6 bases). CDR1 and CDR2 from the germline V gene are SGHVS and FNYEAQ. The CDR3 spans 15 residues. Here the CDR3 DNA reads TGTGCCAGCAGCCCTGAGGCGGGGACCTACAATGATCAGTTCTTC. This codes for CASSPEAGTYNDQFF.

This clonotype was seen at least ten times. J is TRBJ2-7 and V is TRBV12-3 or TRBV12-4; 7 nucleotides match TRBD1. After removal of 0 bases from V and 3 bases from J, the junction contained 8 bases not matched to a gene. The CDR3 spans 16 residues. The DNA for the CDR3 is TGTGCCAGCAGTTTAGCGCTAAACAACAGGGGCTACGAGCAGTACGTC. Protein product: CASSLALNNRGYEQYV.

This clonotype was found many times. The rearrangement uses TRBV6-5 and TRBJ2-1, with D perhaps TRBD1 (5 bases). The CDR3 extends over 16 amino acids. Germline V gene data show CDR1 as MNHEY and CDR2 as SVGAGI. The V end lost 0 bases, the J end lost 3 bases, and 12 bases lay between the germline ends. The CDR3: CASSYSSGMGYNEQFF. CDR3 DNA: TGTGCCAGCAGTTACTCCTCAGGGATGGGCTACAATGAGCAGTTCTTC.

This clonotype was seen at least ten times. The chain uses TRBV5-1 and TRBJ1-2; the D gene is possibly TRBD1 (5 bases). The CDR3 is 17 amino acids. V was shortened by 5 bases and J by 5 bases, with 25 bases between the two germline ends. Germline loops: CDR1 SGHRS, CDR2 YFSETQ. CDR3 in amino acids: CASRARGGGEYSYGYTF. The CDR3 nucleotides are TGCGCCAGCAGAGCAAGGGGCGGAGGCGAATACTCGTATGGCTACACCTTC.

The chain employs TRBV2 and TRBJ2-7; TRBD1 aligns across 8 bases. Germline CDR1 SNHLY, CDR2 FYNNEI. This CDR3 has 14 amino acids. The trim removed 6 bases at V and 2 bases at J, leaving 6 bases unmatched. The CDR3 is CASRGDRTTYEQYF. CDR3 nucleotide sequence: TGTGCCAGCAGAGGGGACAGGACTACCTACGAGCAGTACTTC.

This clonotype was seen many times. The chain recombines TRBV29-1 with TRBJ2-5; weak D call: TRBD1 (5 bases). V gave up 3 bases and J gave up 5 bases, with 7 bases separating them. This CDR3 comprises 11 residues. The V gene's germline CDR1 is SQVTM and CDR2 ANQGSEA. This CDR3 is CSVDKGETQYF. The DNA of the CDR3 is TGCAGCGTTGATAAGGGGGAGACCCAGTACTTC.